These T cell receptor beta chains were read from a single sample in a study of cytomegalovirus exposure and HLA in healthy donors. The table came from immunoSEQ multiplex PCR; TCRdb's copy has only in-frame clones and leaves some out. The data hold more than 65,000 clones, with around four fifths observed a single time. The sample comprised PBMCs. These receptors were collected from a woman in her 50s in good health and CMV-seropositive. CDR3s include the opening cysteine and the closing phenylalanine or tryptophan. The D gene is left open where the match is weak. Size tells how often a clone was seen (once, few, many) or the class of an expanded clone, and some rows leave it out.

CASSEALQAGGYTF | TGTGCCAGCAGTGAAGCGCTTCAGGCAGGTGGCTACACCTTC | TRBV2 | - | - | TRBJ1-2
CASTLTSGTGEGEAKNIQYF | TGTGCCAGCACCCTTACCTCCGGGACAGGGGAGGGTGAGGCCAAAAACATTCAGTACTTC | TRBV2 | TRBD1 | - | TRBJ2-4
CASARQESYQPQHF | TGTGCCAGCGCCCGACAGGAGTCATATCAGCCCCAGCATTTT | TRBV2 | - | - | TRBJ1-5
CASRSGTNYGYTF | TGTGCCAGCAGGTCGGGGACTAACTATGGCTACACCTTC | TRBV28 | - | few | TRBJ1-2
CASSSFHGLAGDNEQFF | TGTGCCAGCAGCTCATTTCATGGGTTAGCGGGAGACAATGAGCAGTTCTTC | TRBV7-9 | TRBD2 | few | TRBJ2-1
CASSLQGTGELFF | TGTGCCAGCAGCCTGCAGGGGACCGGGGAGCTGTTTTTT | TRBV7-8 | - | - | TRBJ2-2
CASRLVTEQFF | TGTGCCAGCAGACTAGTCACTGAGCAGTTCTTC | TRBV2 | - | few | TRBJ2-1
CAWRWHTNYGYTF | TGTGCCTGGAGATGGCACACCAACTATGGCTACACCTTC | TRBV30 | - | - | TRBJ1-2
CASSYRGGDNQPQHF | TGTGCCAGCAGCTACCGGGGGGGGGACAATCAGCCCCAGCATTTT | TRBV5-5 | - | - | TRBJ1-5
CASSPKADGSYEQYF | TGTGCCAGCTCACCTAAAGCGGACGGTTCCTACGAGCAGTACTTC | TRBV18 | - | - | TRBJ2-7
CASTALDYNEQFF | TGTGCCAGCACAGCGTTAGATTACAATGAGCAGTTCTTC | TRBV6-1 | - | - | TRBJ2-1
CASSLAFRGAGGWYEQYF | TGTGCCAGCAGTTTGGCGTTTAGGGGTGCGGGAGGATGGTACGAGCAGTACTTC | TRBV27 | TRBD2 | - | TRBJ2-7
CASRGYNEQFF | TGTGCCAGCCGGGGATACAATGAGCAGTTCTTC | TRBV2 | - | few | TRBJ2-1
CASSYRYEQYF | TGTGCCAGCAGTTACCGTTACGAGCAGTACTTC | TRBV6-5 | - | - | TRBJ2-7
CASRLVATDTQYF | TGTGCCAGCAGATTGGTAGCCACAGATACGCAGTATTTT | TRBV27 | - | - | TRBJ2-3
CAISDTGTGELFF | TGTGCCATCAGTGATACAGGCACCGGGGAGCTGTTTTTT | TRBV10-3 | - | - | TRBJ2-2
CASSSGANVLTF | TGTGCCTCTAGCTCTGGGGCCAACGTCCTGACTTTC | TRBV10-3 | - | - | TRBJ2-6
CASSPSPVATGELFF | TGTGCCAGCAGCCCATCCCCCGTGGCCACCGGGGAGCTGTTTTTT | TRBV7-8 | - | - | TRBJ2-2
CASSIKGPLDEQYF | TGTGCCAGTAGTATCAAGGGGCCCTTGGACGAGCAGTACTTC | TRBV19 | - | - | TRBJ2-7
CASSPEVGLAFYEQYF | TGTGCCAGCAGCCCGGAGGTGGGACTAGCCTTCTACGAGCAGTACTTC | TRBV5-4 | TRBD2 | - | TRBJ2-7
CASSPGTDSYEQYF | TGTGCCAGCAGCCCAGGGACAGACTCCTACGAGCAGTACTTC | TRBV6-4 | TRBD1 | once | TRBJ2-7
CAQTYPGTEAFF | TGTGCCCAAACATATCCCGGGACTGAAGCTTTCTTT | TRBV30 | - | - | TRBJ1-1
CAWNPTSGYEQYF | TGTGCCTGGAATCCGACTAGCGGGTATGAGCAGTACTTC | TRBV30 | TRBD2 | once | TRBJ2-5
CASSLVGGWVTDTQYF | TGTGCCAGCAGCTTAGTAGGGGGATGGGTCACAGATACGCAGTATTTT | TRBV7-8 | - | - | TRBJ2-3
CSVELEGAGEKLFF | TGCAGCGTTGAATTGGAGGGGGCAGGGGAAAAACTGTTTTTT | TRBV29-1 | TRBD1 | - | TRBJ1-4
CASIYKNRVDTEAFF | TGTGCCAGCATCTACAAAAACAGGGTCGACACTGAAGCTTTCTTT | TRBV5-8 | - | - | TRBJ1-1
CASSSRTGQAYEQYF | TGTGCCAGCAGTTCCCGGACAGGTCAAGCCTACGAGCAGTACTTC | TRBV28 | TRBD1 | - | TRBJ2-7
CASSLTGITEAFF | TGCGCCAGCAGCTTGACAGGGATCACTGAAGCTTTCTTT | TRBV5-1 | - | few | TRBJ1-1
CASSRTGGVGYGYTF | TGTGCCAGCAGTCGAACAGGGGGCGTGGGCTATGGCTACACCTTC | TRBV27 | TRBD1 | - | TRBJ1-2
CASSHGLVNEQFF | TGTGCCAGCAGCCACGGACTAGTAAATGAGCAGTTCTTC | TRBV16 | TRBD2 | - | TRBJ2-1
CAVGTGVRETQYF | TGTGCCGTCGGGACAGGGGTTAGGGAGACCCAGTACTTC | TRBV28 | TRBD1 | - | TRBJ2-5